This T cell receptor (beta chain) was observed in a study of blood T cells in healthy people across ages (dated by TCRdb to 2013 to 2016). Describing the broader study: In model experiments, template switching captured roughly one uniquely barcoded TCR beta cDNA molecule for every two T cells. The study measured age-related changes in TCR beta repertoire diversity using deep sequencing normalized with unique cDNA molecular identifiers. To avoid experimental bias, donors of different ages were distributed randomly across sequencing lanes. For two donors (one aged 18 to 30 and one aged 80 or older), the study analyzed two additional independent replicas of 1 million unique cDNA reads from the same blood draw. Donors were grouped into four age groups: young (average roughly 17 years), middle-aged (39), aged (roughly 67) and long-lived (about 89). Points the paper makes about the study in general: Compared with the aged group, the long-lived group had more naive CD4+ T cells, fewer expanded clones and increased TCR diversity, suggesting age selection. The percentage of naive T cells measured by flow cytometry correlated strongly with observed TCR beta diversity. Bulk unsorted PBMC profiling prevented conclusive comparison of naive and antigen-experienced compartments. Estimates of total diversity based on one million sequenced T cells were considered lower bounds and underestimates. As age increased, observed TCR beta diversity per million T cells dropped in a roughly linear way, and a significant reduction was already evident by age 40. The CMV infection status of donors was not known, potentially confounding age-related changes in expanded clonotypes.

Libraries came from 5' RACE. Sequencing was carried out with an Illumina HiSeq 2500. A second roughly 6 to 12 cycle PCR used a sample-barcoded 5' primer and a J-beta primer mix. A template-switch 5' adaptor carrying 12 random nucleotides introduced a unique molecular identifier onto each TCR beta cDNA molecule. Each sample yielded at least 2.5 million CDR3-containing paired-end reads. First-strand cDNA was synthesized from all RNA with the Mint cDNA synthesis kit, primed by a TRBC-specific oligonucleotide. After uracil-DNA glycosylase treatment, a first 18-cycle PCR used universal primers M1SS and BC2_uni_R on all cDNA. In the original analysis: Each sample was normalized by randomly selecting 1 million high-quality reads, each carrying a distinct molecular identifier. Reads with shared molecular identifiers were discarded instead of being binned into consensus sequences. MiTCR, set to a Q25 quality threshold and the strictest error-elimination algorithm, was used for CDR3 identification, clonotype clustering and error correction. A nonparametric unseen species model with Euler transformation was used to estimate a lower bound on total TCR beta diversity. The public reads were reprocessed in TCRdb via fastp at Q25 and MiXCR, keeping in-frame beta chains. Records with the same CDR3 protein are collapsed into one entry carrying the most frequent genes and DNA. It is TCRdb's table, rather than the study itself, that gives the V and J calls and clone size. Counted in this sample were 1.5 million to 2 million distinct CDR3 sequences; 34% of them appeared once. Around 10% of the sample rests with the top ten.

Systemically healthy Caucasian individuals from Russia, 35 to 40 in total and aged about 6 to 100 years, were included as donors. About 9.8 milliliters of peripheral blood were drawn from each donor into EDTA-treated Vacutainer tubes. Ficoll-Paque density-gradient centrifugation was used to isolate PBMCs, with at least 6.5 million per sample. Trizol reagent was used to extract total RNA from PBMCs, with at least 5 micrograms per sample. Naive CD45RAhigh/CD27high T cell percentages were measured by flow cytometry on a PBMC aliquot from every donor. This clonotype was counted a single time. The antigen it recognizes is unknown. There are no base qualities to consult, and no much larger clone falls within one base. A solitary read yields weak support. Sequencing was done on a sample of blood. This receptor was identified in a woman aged 30 to 39 in good health.

The encoded CDR3 is CASSIGPNGPNTGELFF. The sequence in DNA is TGCGCCAGCAGCATCGGACCAAATGGACCCAACACCGGGGAGCTGTTTTTT. This sequence uses TRBV5-1 and TRBJ2-2, with no D gene named confidently. Spanning cysteine to phenylalanine, the CDR3 consists of 17 amino acids. This entry keeps only the CDR3 DNA: 51 bases, framed from base 1. From the germline V gene, CDR1 is SGHRS and CDR2 is YFSETQ. Cut back by 4 bases and 2 bases, the V and J ends lie 18 bases apart.